This T cell receptor beta chain came from a study of blood T cell repertoires in COVID-19. The overall study: From the United States, Italy and Spain came samples of acute and convalescent COVID-19.

Cohort 3 donors were reported recovered after two negative PCRs, clearance, or symptom resolution. CDR3 size: 15 residues. V was clipped by 4 bases and J by 2 bases; unmatched bases: 5. From germline, CDR1 is MDHEN and CDR2 SYDVKM. The assay was immunoSEQ multiplex PCR, and TCRdb's table has in-frame clones only and misses some. The data contain a few hundred thousand clones, more than 85% of them seen just once; the ten biggest clones take up around 7.9%. The material sequenced was PBMCs or T cells enriched from blood (not recorded which). The receptor's source is a woman aged 55-75 years who had recovered from COVID-19. The rearrangement uses TRBV28 and TRBJ1-5; 7 bases align to TRBD1. CDR3 sequence reads: CASSSTGWGNQPQHF. CDR3 nucleotides: TGTGCCAGCAGTTCGACAGGGTGGGGCAATCAGCCCCAGCATTTT.